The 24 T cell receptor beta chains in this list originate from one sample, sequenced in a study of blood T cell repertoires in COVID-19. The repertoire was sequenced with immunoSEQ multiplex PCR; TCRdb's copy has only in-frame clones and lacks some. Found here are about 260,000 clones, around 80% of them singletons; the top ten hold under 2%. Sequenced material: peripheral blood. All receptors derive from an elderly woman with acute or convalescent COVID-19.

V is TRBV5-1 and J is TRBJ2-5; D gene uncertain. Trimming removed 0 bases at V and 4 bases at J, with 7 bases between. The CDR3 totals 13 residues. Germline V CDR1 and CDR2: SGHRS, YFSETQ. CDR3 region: CASSLDSLETQYF. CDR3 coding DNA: TGCGCCAGCAGCTTGGACAGCCTAGAGACCCAGTACTTC. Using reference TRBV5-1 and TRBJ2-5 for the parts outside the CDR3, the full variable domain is KAGVTQTPRYLIKTRGQQVTLSCSPISGHRSVSWYQQTPGQGLQFLFEYFSETQRNKGNFPGRFSGRQFSNSRSEMNVSTLELGDSALYLCASSLDSLETQYFGPGTRLLVL.

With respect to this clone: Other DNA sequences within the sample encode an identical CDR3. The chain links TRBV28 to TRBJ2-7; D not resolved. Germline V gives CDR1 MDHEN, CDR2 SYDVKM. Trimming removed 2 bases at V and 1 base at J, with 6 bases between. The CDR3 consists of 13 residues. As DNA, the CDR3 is TGTGCCAGCAGTTTAGGCAGTTCCTACGAGCAGTACTTC. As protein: CASSLGSSYEQYF.

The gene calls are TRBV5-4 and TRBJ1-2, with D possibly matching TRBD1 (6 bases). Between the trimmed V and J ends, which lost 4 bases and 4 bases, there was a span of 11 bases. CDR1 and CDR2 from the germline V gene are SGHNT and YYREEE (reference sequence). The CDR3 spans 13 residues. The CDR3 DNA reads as TGTGCCAGCAGCAAGCGGGACACCTATGGCTACACCTTC. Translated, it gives CASSKRDTYGYTF.

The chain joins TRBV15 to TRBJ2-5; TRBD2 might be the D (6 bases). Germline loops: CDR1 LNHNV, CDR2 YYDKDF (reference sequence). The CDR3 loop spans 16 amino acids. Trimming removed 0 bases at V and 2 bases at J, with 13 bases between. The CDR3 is CATSRDRDGGQETQYF. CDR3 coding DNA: TGTGCCACCAGCAGAGATCGGGACGGAGGGCAAGAGACCCAGTACTTC.

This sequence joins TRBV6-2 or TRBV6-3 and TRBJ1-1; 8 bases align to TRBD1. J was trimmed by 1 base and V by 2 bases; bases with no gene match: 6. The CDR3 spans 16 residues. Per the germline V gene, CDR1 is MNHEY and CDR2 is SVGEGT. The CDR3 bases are TGTGCCAGCAGTTACCAAACCGGGACAGGGAACACTGAAGCTTTCTTT. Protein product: CASSYQTGTGNTEAFF.

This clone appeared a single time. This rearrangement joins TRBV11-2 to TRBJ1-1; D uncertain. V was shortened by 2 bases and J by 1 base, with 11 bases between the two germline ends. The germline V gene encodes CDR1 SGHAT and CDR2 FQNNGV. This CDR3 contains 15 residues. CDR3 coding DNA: TGTGCCAGCAGCTTAAGTTCGCGGAGGAACACTGAAGCTTTCTTT. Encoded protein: CASSLSSRRNTEAFF.

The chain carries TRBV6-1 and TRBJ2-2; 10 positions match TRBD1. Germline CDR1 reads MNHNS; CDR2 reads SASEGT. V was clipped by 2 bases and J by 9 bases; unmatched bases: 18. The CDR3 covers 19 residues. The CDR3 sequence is CASSEQLIRDRGRGWELFF. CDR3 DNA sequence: TGTGCCAGCAGTGAACAGCTCATCCGGGACAGGGGACGAGGTTGGGAGCTGTTTTTT.

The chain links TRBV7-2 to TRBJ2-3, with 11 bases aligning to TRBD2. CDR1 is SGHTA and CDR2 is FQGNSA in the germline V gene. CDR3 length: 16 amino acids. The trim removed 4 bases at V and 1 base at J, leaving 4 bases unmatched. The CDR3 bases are TGTGCCAGCAGCTCTCGGGGACTAGCGGGCACAGATACGCAGTATTTT. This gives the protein CASSSRGLAGTDTQYF.

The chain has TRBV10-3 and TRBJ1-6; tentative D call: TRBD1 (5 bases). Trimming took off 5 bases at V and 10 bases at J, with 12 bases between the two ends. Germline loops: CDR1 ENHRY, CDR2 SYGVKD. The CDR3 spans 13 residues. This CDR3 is CAISLDIGSPLHF. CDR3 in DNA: TGTGCCATCAGTCTGGACATCGGGTCACCCCTCCACTTT.

CDR3 residues: CASTSYTEAFF. In nucleotides, the CDR3 is TGTGCCAGCACCTCTTACACTGAAGCTTTCTTT. The V call is TRBV27, the J call TRBJ1-1, with D unclear. The germline V gene has CDR1 MNHEY and CDR2 SMNVEV (reference sequence). The CDR3 totals 11 residues. V dropped 7 bases and J dropped 3 bases, with 6 bases sitting between them.

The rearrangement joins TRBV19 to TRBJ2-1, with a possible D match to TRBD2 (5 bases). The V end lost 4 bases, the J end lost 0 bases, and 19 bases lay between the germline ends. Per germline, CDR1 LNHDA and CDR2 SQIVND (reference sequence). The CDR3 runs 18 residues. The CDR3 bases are TGTGCCAGTAGTACTCTACTAGGGAGAGGTTCCTCCTACAATGAGCAGTTCTTC. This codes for CASSTLLGRGSSYNEQFF.

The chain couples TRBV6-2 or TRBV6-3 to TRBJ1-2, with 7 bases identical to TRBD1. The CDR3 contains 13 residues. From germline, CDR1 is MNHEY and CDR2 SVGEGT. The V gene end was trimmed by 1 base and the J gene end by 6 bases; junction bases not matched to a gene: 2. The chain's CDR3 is CASSYFTGDGYTF. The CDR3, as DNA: TGTGCCAGCAGTTACTTTACAGGGGATGGCTACACCTTC.

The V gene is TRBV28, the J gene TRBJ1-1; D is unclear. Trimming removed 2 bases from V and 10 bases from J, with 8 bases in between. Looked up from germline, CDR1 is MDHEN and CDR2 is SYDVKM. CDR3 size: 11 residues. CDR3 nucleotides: TGTGCCAGCAGTTTACGAGGATTAGCTTTCTTT. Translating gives CASSLRGLAFF.

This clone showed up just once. The CDR3 DNA follows: TGCGCCAGCAGCCAACCCCCAAGACTAGTCACTTCCTACAATGAGCAGTTCTTC. Its translation: CASSQPPRLVTSYNEQFF. V gene TRBV4-1 combines with J gene TRBJ2-1, with D possibly being TRBD2 (6 bases). CDR1 and CDR2 from the germline V gene are MGHRA and YSYEKL. Trimming stripped 2 bases from V and 1 base from J, with 18 bases between. The CDR3 covers 18 residues.

CDR3 loop: CASSFRDEQFF. Written as DNA, the CDR3 is TGTGCCAGCAGTTTTAGAGATGAGCAGTTCTTC. The V gene is TRBV28, the J gene TRBJ2-1; D gene unclear. There are 11 residues in the CDR3. CDR1 is MDHEN and CDR2 is SYDVKM in the germline V gene. V was trimmed by 3 bases and J by 8 bases, leaving 5 bases between them. The variable domain in full, with the rest retrieved from reference TRBV28 and TRBJ2-1, is DVKVTQSSRYLVKRTGEKVFLECVQDMDHENMFWYRQDPGLGLRLIYFSYDVKMKEKGDIPEGYSVSREKKERFSLILESASTNQTSMYLCASSFRDEQFFGPGTRLTVL.

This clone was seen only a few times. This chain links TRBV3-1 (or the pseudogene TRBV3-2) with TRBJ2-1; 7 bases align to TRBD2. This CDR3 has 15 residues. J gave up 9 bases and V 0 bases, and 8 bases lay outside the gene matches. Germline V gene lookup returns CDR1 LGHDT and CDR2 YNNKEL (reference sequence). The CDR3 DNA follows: TGTGCCAGCAGCCAAGATTCCAGACTAGCTAGTGAGCAGTTCTTC. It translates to CASSQDSRLASEQFF.

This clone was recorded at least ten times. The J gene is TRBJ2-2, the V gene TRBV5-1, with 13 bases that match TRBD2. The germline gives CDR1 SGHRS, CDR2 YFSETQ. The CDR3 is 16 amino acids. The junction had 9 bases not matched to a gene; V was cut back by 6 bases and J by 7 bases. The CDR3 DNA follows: TGCGCCAGCACCCCACTAGCGGGGGGGCCAGGCGGGGAGCTGTTTTTT. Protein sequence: CASTPLAGGPGGELFF.

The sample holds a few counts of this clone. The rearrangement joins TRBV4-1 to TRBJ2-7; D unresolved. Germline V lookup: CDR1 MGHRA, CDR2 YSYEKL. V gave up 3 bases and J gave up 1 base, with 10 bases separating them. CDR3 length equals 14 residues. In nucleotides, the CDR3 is TGCGCCAGCAGCCATATGACTCCTTCCTACGAGCAGTACTTC. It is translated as CASSHMTPSYEQYF.

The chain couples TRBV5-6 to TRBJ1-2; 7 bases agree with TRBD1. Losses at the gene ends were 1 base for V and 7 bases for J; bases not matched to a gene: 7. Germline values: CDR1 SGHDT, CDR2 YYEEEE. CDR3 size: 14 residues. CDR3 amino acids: CASSLPDRDAGYTF. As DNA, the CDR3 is TGTGCCAGCAGCTTGCCCGACAGGGACGCTGGCTACACCTTC.

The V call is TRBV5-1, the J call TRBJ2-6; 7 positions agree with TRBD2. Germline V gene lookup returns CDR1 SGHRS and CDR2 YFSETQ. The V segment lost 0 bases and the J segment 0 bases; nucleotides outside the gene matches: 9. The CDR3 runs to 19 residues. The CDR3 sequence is CASSLVGGAGTSGANVLTF. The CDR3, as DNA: TGCGCCAGCAGCTTGGTGGGTGGAGCGGGGACCTCTGGGGCCAACGTCCTGACTTTC.

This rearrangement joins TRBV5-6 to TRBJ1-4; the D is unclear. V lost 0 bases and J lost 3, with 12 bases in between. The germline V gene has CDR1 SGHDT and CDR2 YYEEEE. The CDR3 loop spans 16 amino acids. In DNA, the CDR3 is TGTGCCAGCAGCTTGGCCTGGAGGGCGGCTAATGAAAAACTGTTTTTT. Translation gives CASSLAWRAANEKLFF.

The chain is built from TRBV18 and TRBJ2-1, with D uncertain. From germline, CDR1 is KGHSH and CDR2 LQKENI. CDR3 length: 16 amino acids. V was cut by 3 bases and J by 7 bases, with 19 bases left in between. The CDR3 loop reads CASSPDQARHRNEQFF. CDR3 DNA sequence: TGTGCCAGCTCACCGGATCAGGCCCGCCACCGAAATGAGCAGTTCTTC. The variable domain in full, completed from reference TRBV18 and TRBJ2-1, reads NAGVMQNPRHLVRRRGQEARLRCSPMKGHSHVYWYRQLPEEGLKFMVYLQKENIIDESGMPKERFSAEFPKEGPSILRIQQVVRGDSAAYFCASSPDQARHRNEQFFGPGTRLTVL.

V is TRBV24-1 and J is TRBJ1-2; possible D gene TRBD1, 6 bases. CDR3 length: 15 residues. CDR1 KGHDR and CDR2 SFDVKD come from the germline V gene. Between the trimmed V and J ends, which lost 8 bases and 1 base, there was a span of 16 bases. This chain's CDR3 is CATKVQGEVNYGYTF. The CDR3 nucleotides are TGTGCCACCAAGGTACAGGGAGAAGTTAACTATGGCTACACCTTC.

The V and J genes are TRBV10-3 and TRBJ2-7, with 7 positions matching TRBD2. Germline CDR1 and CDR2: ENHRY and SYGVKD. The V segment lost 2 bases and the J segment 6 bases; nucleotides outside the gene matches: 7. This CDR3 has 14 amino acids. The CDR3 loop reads CAISERGGPSEQYF. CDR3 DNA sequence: TGTGCCATCAGTGAGCGGGGAGGGCCGAGCGAGCAGTACTTC.